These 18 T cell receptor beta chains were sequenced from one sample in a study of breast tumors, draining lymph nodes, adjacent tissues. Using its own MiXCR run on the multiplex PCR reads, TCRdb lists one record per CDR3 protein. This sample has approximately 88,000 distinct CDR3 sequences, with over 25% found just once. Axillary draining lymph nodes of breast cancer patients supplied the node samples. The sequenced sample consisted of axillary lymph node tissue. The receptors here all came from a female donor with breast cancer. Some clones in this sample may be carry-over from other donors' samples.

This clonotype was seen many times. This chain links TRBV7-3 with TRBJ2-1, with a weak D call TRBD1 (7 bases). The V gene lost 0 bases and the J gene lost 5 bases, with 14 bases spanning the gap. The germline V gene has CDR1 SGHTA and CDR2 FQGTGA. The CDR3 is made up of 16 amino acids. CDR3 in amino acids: CASSLTLGGQDNEQFF. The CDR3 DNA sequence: TGTGCCAGCAGCTTAACATTGGGAGGACAGGACAATGAGCAGTTCTTC.

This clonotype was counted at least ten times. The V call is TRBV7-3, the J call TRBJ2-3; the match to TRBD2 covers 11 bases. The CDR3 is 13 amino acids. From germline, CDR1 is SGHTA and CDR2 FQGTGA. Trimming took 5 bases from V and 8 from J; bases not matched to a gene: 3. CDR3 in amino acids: CASSGLAGGTQYF. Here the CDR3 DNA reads TGTGCCAGCAGCGGACTAGCGGGCGGTACGCAGTATTTT.

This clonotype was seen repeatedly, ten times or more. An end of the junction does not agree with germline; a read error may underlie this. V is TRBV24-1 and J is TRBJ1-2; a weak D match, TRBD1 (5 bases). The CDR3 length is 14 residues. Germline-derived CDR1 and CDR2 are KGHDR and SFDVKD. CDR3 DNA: TGTGCCACCAGTGATTTTTCAGGGTTAGGCGGCTGCACCTTC. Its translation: CATSDFSGLGGCTF.

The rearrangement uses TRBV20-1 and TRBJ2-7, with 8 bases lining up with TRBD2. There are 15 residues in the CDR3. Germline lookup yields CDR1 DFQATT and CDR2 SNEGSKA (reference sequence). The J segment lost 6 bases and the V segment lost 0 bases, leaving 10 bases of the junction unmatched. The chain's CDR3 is CSARDGLASAGEQYF. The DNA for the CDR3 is TGCAGTGCTAGAGATGGACTAGCCTCGGCAGGCGAGCAGTACTTC.

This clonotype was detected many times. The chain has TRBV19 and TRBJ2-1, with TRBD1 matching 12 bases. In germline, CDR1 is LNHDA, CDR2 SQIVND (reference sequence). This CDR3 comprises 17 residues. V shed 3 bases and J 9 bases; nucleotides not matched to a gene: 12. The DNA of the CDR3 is TGTGCCAGTAGTATCGGGGACAGGGGGCGCATCACCTTTGAGCAGTTCTTC. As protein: CASSIGDRGRITFEQFF.

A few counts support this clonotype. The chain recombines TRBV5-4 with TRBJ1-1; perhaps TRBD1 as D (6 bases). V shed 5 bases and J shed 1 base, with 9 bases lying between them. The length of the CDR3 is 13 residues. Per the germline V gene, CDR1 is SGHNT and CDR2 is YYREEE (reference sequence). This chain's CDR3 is CASSKDRNTEAFF. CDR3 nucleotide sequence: TGTGCCAGCAGTAAGGACAGGAACACTGAAGCTTTCTTT.

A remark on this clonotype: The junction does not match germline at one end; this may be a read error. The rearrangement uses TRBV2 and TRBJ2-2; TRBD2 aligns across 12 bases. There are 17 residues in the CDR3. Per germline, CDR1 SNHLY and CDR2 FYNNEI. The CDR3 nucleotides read TGTGCCGGCAGTAAACTAGCGGGAGGTTCCATCGGGGGGGAGCTGTTTTTT. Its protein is CAGSKLAGGSIGGELFF. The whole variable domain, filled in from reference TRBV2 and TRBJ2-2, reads EPEVTQTPSHQVTQMGQEVILRCVPISNHLYFYWYRQILGQKVEFLVSFYNNEISEKSEIFDDQFSVERPDGSNFTLKIRSTKLEDSAMYFCAGSKLAGGSIGGELFFGEGSRLTVL.

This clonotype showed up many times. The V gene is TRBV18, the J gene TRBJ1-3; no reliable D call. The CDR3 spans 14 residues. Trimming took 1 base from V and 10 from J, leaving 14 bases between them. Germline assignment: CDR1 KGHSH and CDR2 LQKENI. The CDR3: CASSPQDGKLTIYF. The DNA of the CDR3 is TGTGCCAGCTCACCACAGGATGGAAAACTAACCATATATTTT.

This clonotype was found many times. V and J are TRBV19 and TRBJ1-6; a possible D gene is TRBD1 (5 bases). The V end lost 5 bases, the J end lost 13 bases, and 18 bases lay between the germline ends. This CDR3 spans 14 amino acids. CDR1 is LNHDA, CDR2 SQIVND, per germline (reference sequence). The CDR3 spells CASSAPGTATPLHF. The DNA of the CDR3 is TGTGCCAGTAGTGCGCCCGGGACCGCAACTCCCCTCCACTTT.

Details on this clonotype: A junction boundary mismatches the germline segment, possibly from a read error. The CDR3, as DNA: TGCGCCAGCAGCTTGGGGTTCTCATACGAGCAGTATTTC. Translated: CASSLGFSYEQYF. The chain couples TRBV5-1 to TRBJ2-7; no definite D call. Germline CDR1 SGHRS, CDR2 YFSETQ. CDR3 length: 13 amino acids.

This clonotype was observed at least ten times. DNA of the CDR3: TGTGCCAGCAGCCAAGGGCTAGCGGGAGCATCCTACAATGAGCAGTTCTTC. Protein sequence: CASSQGLAGASYNEQFF. V gene TRBV4-2 combines with J gene TRBJ2-1; 10 bases line up with TRBD2. The CDR3 runs 17 residues. Germline V gene data show CDR1 as LGHNA and CDR2 as YNFKEQ. The junction had 4 bases not matched to a gene; V was cut back by 1 base and J by 1 base.

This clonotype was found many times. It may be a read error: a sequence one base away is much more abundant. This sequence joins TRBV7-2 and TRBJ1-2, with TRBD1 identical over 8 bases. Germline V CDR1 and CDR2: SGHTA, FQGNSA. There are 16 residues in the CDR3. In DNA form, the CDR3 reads TGTGCCAGCAGCTTAGGGGGACAGGCGAGTAACTATGGCCACACCTTC. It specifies CASSLGGQASNYGHTF.

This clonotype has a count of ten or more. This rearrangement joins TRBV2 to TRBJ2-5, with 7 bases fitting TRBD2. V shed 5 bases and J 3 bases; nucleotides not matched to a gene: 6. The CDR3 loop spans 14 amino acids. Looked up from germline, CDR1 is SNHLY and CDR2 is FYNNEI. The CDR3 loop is CASSIDSGEETQYF. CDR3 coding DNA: TGTGCCAGCAGTATCGACAGCGGGGAAGAGACCCAGTACTTC.

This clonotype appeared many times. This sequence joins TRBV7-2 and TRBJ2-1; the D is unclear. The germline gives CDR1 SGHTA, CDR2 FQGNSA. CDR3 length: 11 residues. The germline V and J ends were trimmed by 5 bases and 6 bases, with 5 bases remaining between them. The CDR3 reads CASSAFNEQFF. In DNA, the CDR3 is TGTGCCAGCAGCGCTTTCAATGAGCAGTTCTTC.

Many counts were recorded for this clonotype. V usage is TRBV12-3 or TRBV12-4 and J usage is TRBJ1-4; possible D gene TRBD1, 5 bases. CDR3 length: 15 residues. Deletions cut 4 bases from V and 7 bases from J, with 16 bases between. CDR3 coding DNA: TGTGCCAGCAGTTGGGGGGTACGTCGGGGTGAAAAACTGTTTTTT. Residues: CASSWGVRRGEKLFF.

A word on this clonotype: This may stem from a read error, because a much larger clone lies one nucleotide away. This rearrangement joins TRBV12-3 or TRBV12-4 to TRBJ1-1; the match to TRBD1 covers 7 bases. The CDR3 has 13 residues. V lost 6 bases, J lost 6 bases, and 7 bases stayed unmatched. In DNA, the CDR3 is TGTGCCAGCAGCCCGGACAGGCACGCTGAAGCTTTCTTT. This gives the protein CASSPDRHAEAFF.

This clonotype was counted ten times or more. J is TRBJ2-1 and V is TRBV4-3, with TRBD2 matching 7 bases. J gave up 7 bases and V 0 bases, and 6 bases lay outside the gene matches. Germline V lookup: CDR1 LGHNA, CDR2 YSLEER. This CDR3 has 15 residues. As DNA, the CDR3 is TGCGCCAGCAGCCAAGATATCGGGCGGGGGAATGAGCAGTTCTTC. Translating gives CASSQDIGRGNEQFF.

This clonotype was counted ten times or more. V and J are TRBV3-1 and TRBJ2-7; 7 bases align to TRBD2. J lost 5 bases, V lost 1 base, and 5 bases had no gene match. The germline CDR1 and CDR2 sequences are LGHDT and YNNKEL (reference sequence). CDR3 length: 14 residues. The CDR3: CASSQVAGLDEQYF. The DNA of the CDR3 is TGTGCCAGCAGCCAAGTTGCTGGACTAGACGAGCAGTACTTC.